This TCR beta chain was identified in a study of control samples from healthy donors and cancer patients (TCRdb year 2020). Libraries came from the immunoSEQ multiplex PCR assay. TCRdb obtained this table from immuneACCESS and retained in-frame rearrangements with V and J assigned. These tables miss some clones; where compared with another copy, unresolved V genes account for less than half of the shortfall, and the remainder is unexplained. In this sample the table shows around 110,000 clones, 85% to 90% of which occur a single time. 0.95% to 1.3% of the sample is held by the ten biggest clonotypes. Turning to this clone: The antigen this receptor binds is unknown. Per-nucleotide qualities are absent, and no much larger clonotype sits a single base away.

V loses 1 base, J loses 4 bases, and the germline ends lie 17 bases apart. The germline V gene gives CDR1 as SGDLS and CDR2 as YYNGEE. From the cysteine through the phenylalanine, the CDR3 covers 17 amino acids. The sequence is cut down to CDR3 DNA, 51 bases in frame from base 1. This sequence was found in a woman between 45 and 60 years old with colorectal cancer. The chain links TRBV9 with TRBJ2-2; TRBD2 is a possible D gene, resting on 5 matching bases. The specimen was PBMCs. The CDR3 region: CASSVNFGERGTGELFF. The nucleotides read TGTGCCAGCAGCGTAAACTTCGGGGAACGGGGCACCGGGGAGCTGTTTTTT.